The 28 T cell receptor beta chains below come from one sample, sequenced in a study of early T cells in non-severe SARS-CoV-2 infection. TCRdb independently ran MiXCR on the 5' RACE reads; one entry per CDR3 protein. The sample includes 40,000 to 60,000 distinct CDR3 sequences, around 6.5% of them seen just once. This specimen was whole blood, taken at baseline. The source is an adult who was a healthcare worker with PCR-confirmed SARS-CoV-2 infection or an uninfected control (not recorded which).

J is TRBJ2-3 and V is TRBV11-2, with 8 nucleotides matching TRBD2. Germline CDR1 is SGHAT and CDR2 is FQNNGV. The CDR3 is made up of 15 amino acids. Trimming took 3 bases from V and 5 from J; bases not matched to a gene: 7. The chain's CDR3 is CASSFDSGTRDTQYF. CDR3 nucleotide sequence: TGTGCCAGCAGCTTTGATTCCGGGACTAGAGATACGCAGTATTTT.

This clonotype was seen ten or more times. The rearrangement joins TRBV7-6 to TRBJ2-1; D is perhaps TRBD1 or TRBD2 (5 bases each). CDR3 length equals 15 residues. CDR1 is SGHVS, CDR2 FNYEAQ, per germline. The V end lost 5 bases, the J end lost 5 bases, and 16 bases lay between the germline ends. The CDR3: CASSPQPRGDNEQFF. The DNA for the CDR3 is TGTGCCAGCAGCCCACAGCCCCGAGGGGACAATGAGCAGTTCTTC.

The V gene is TRBV12-3 or TRBV12-4, the J gene TRBJ1-5; D ambiguous. V gave up 3 bases and J gave up 1 base, with 7 bases separating them. This CDR3 spans 14 amino acids. The CDR3 sequence is CASSFRRSNQPQHF. CDR3 nucleotide sequence: TGTGCCAGCAGTTTTCGACGGAGCAATCAGCCCCAGCATTTT.

This clonotype was seen many times. The chain is built from TRBV4-3 and TRBJ2-6, with no clear D. V lost 0 bases and J 4 bases, leaving 10 bases between the germline ends. The V gene's germline CDR1 is LGHNA and CDR2 YSLEER. The CDR3 sequence is 16 residues long. The CDR3 DNA is TGCGCCAGCAGCCAAGAGGCCGGCCTGGGGGCCAACGTCCTGACTTTC. Its protein product is CASSQEAGLGANVLTF.

This clonotype appeared many times. The chain joins TRBV7-3 to TRBJ1-5; 7 nucleotides match TRBD1. This CDR3 has 15 residues. With 4 bases clipped from V and 2 bases from J, the junction kept 5 bases outside the gene matches. CDR1 is SGHTA, CDR2 FQGTGA, per germline. The CDR3 sequence is CASSSRTGRNQPQHF. In DNA form, the CDR3 reads TGTGCCAGCAGCTCCAGGACAGGTCGCAATCAGCCCCAGCATTTT.

This clonotype was seen many times. This chain links TRBV7-2 with TRBJ1-5; no reliable D call. The CDR3 has 13 amino acids. V was pared by 3 bases and J by 7 bases, with 10 bases between. Germline V gene lookup returns CDR1 SGHTA and CDR2 FQGNSA. As DNA, the CDR3 is TGTGCCAGCAGCTTTAGGTCAGGACAGCCCCAGCATTTT. As protein: CASSFRSGQPQHF.

The J gene is TRBJ1-1, the V gene TRBV29-1; D perhaps matches TRBD1 (6 bases). Germline CDR1 SQVTM, CDR2 ANQGSEA. This CDR3 has 14 amino acids. V was pared by 4 bases and J by 3 bases, with 15 bases between. In DNA form, the CDR3 reads TGCAGCGTTGGTGGGGGGCTTGGAGACACTGAAGCTTTCTTT. Residues: CSVGGGLGDTEAFF.

This clonotype was detected ten times or more. The V call is TRBV19, the J call TRBJ2-2, with 8 bases fitting TRBD1. Germline CDR1 reads LNHDA; CDR2 reads SQIVND (reference sequence). There are 14 residues in the CDR3. The V and J ends lost 10 bases and 0 bases, in that order; junction bases with no gene match: 4. The CDR3 nucleotides are TGTGCCACTCGACAGGGGCCGAACACCGGGGAGCTGTTTTTT. Protein sequence: CATRQGPNTGELFF.

This clonotype is termed medium-sized. The chain is built from TRBV28 and TRBJ2-3, with TRBD2 matching over 7 bases. Trimming took 6 bases from V and 6 from J; bases not matched to a gene: 9. There are 14 residues in the CDR3. From germline, CDR1 is MDHEN and CDR2 SYDVKM. The CDR3 protein is CASRRTSEGDTQYF. The CDR3 nucleotides are TGTGCCAGCAGGAGGACTAGTGAGGGGGATACGCAGTATTTT.

There are a few counts of this clonotype. The gene calls are TRBV27 and TRBJ1-1; D not resolved. The CDR3 is made up of 16 amino acids. V shed 3 bases and J shed 0 bases, with 14 bases lying between them. Germline V lookup: CDR1 MNHEY, CDR2 SMNVEV (reference sequence). The CDR3 DNA sequence: TGTGCCAGCAGTTTTCGCCAGCGAACCTTGAACACTGAAGCTTTCTTT. The encoded protein is CASSFRQRTLNTEAFF.

The V gene is TRBV28, the J gene TRBJ2-1; 10 bases line up with TRBD1. This CDR3 is built from 15 residues. Unmatched junction bases numbered 6, after V lost 6 bases and J lost 4 bases. The germline V gene encodes CDR1 MDHEN and CDR2 SYDVKM. DNA for the CDR3: TGTGCCAGCAGGCGGACAGGGGGGGGATACAATGAGCAGTTCTTC. Protein sequence: CASRRTGGGYNEQFF.

This clonotype has a count of ten or more. The rearrangement links TRBV5-1 to TRBJ1-1; D unresolved. CDR1 and CDR2 from the germline V gene are SGHRS and YFSETQ. This CDR3 has 13 residues. The V end was cut by 2 bases, the J end by 4 bases, with 9 bases between. The CDR3 spells CASSFEGSTEAFF. CDR3 sequence (DNA): TGCGCCAGCAGCTTCGAGGGCAGCACTGAAGCTTTCTTT.

A few counts support this clonotype. The CDR3 DNA reads TGTGCCAGCAGCGAGACAGGTTTTTCAGATACGCAGTATTTT. It yields the protein CASSETGFSDTQYF. The chain is built from TRBV5-4 and TRBJ2-3; possibly TRBD1 for D (6 bases). Trimming took 4 bases from V and 4 from J, leaving 13 bases between them. This CDR3 has 14 residues. Per germline, CDR1 SGHNT and CDR2 YYREEE (reference sequence).

This clonotype was recorded at least ten times. CDR3 protein: CASSMRTSGGRNEQFF. For the CDR3, the DNA is TGTGCCAGTAGTATGAGGACTAGCGGTGGGAGGAATGAGCAGTTCTTC. This sequence joins TRBV19 and TRBJ2-1; the match to TRBD2 covers 10 bases. The J segment lost 7 bases and the V segment lost 3 bases, leaving 9 bases of the junction unmatched. Germline V lookup: CDR1 LNHDA, CDR2 SQIVND (reference sequence). The CDR3 is 16 amino acids.

This clonotype has a count of ten or more. The chain recombines TRBV6-5 with TRBJ1-4; maybe TRBD1 (5 bases). The germline V gene encodes CDR1 MNHEY and CDR2 SVGAGI. V was cut by 4 bases and J by 6 bases, with 12 bases left in between. This CDR3 is 14 amino acids long. CDR3 nucleotide sequence: TGTGCCAGCAGTTCCGGACACGGGGATGAAAAACTGTTTTTT. It codes for CASSSGHGDEKLFF.

This clonotype was counted once. V usage is TRBV7-8 and J usage is TRBJ1-1; TRBD1 agrees at 8 bases. CDR1 is SGHVS, CDR2 FQNEAQ, per germline. After removal of 4 bases from V and 8 bases from J, the junction contained 6 bases not matched to a gene. This CDR3 is built from 13 residues. CDR3 sequence reads: CASSWTGLTEAFF. CDR3 nucleotide sequence: TGTGCCAGCAGCTGGACAGGGCTCACCGAAGCTTTCTTT.

This clonotype was recorded a few times. The chain couples TRBV20-1 to TRBJ2-2; D may be TRBD2 (5 bases). CDR1 DFQATT and CDR2 SNEGSKA come from the germline V gene (reference sequence). The CDR3 sequence is 16 residues long. With 6 bases removed from V and 5 bases from J, the gap between germline ends came to 22 bases. The CDR3 nucleotides are TGCAGTGCCCTAAAGGGTTTGGGAGTGGTAACCGGGGAGCTGTTTTTT. Protein product: CSALKGLGVVTGELFF.

This clonotype was observed at least ten times. The chain couples TRBV11-3 to TRBJ2-1; D might be TRBD2 (6 bases). The germline CDR1 and CDR2 sequences are SGHNT and YENEEA. This CDR3 contains 12 residues. V dropped 4 bases and J dropped 9 bases, with 10 bases sitting between them. This CDR3 reads CASSSSGLEQFF. DNA of the CDR3: TGTGCCAGCAGCTCCAGCGGGCTTGAGCAGTTCTTC.

The CDR3 DNA sequence: TGTGCCAGCAGCCAACATCTCTCTGGAAACACCATATATTTT. Its protein product is CASSQHLSGNTIYF. The chain employs TRBV14 and TRBJ1-3, with D hard to call. Germline V gene sequence: CDR1 SGHDN, CDR2 FVKESK. With 2 bases removed from V and 0 bases from J, the gap between germline ends came to 5 bases. This CDR3 is 14 amino acids long.

The sample holds many counts of this clonotype. The gene calls are TRBV12-3 or TRBV12-4 and TRBJ1-1; 7 bases match TRBD1. The CDR3 is 14 amino acids. V was pared by 5 bases and J by 5 bases, with 8 bases of the junction left unmatched. Here the CDR3 reads CASSDRAPGTEAFF. The CDR3 DNA sequence: TGTGCCAGCAGTGACAGGGCCCCAGGTACTGAAGCTTTCTTT.

In its sample, this clonotype is medium-sized. The V call is TRBV7-9, the J call TRBJ2-2, with no clear D. Trimming left V 2 bases short and J 5 bases short, with 3 bases between. The CDR3 is made up of 12 amino acids. In germline, CDR1 is SEHNR, CDR2 FQNEAQ (reference sequence). In nucleotides, the CDR3 is TGTGCCAGCAGCTTACGTACCGGGGAGCTGTTTTTT. Translated: CASSLRTGELFF.

Many counts were recorded for this clonotype. The chain carries TRBV11-2 and TRBJ2-3; 13 bases map to TRBD2. The CDR3 sequence is 16 residues long. The junction had 5 bases not matched to a gene; V was cut back by 4 bases and J by 4 bases. CDR1 and CDR2 from the germline V gene are SGHAT and FQNNGV. The CDR3 DNA sequence: TGTGCCAGCAGCTCAGAGGGACTAGCGGGGCCAGATACGCAGTATTTT. This encodes CASSSEGLAGPDTQYF.

This clonotype was seen more than once but under ten times. J is TRBJ2-5 and V is TRBV5-6; 7 bases are shared with TRBD2. V was clipped by 5 bases and J by 1 base; unmatched bases: 5. The CDR3 is 14 residues long. Germline V CDR1 and CDR2: SGHDT, YYEEEE. Here the CDR3 DNA reads TGTGCCAGCAGGAAAAGCGGGACCCAAGAGACCCAGTACTTC. It is translated as CASRKSGTQETQYF.

At least ten counts were recorded for this clonotype. This sequence joins TRBV12-3 or TRBV12-4 and TRBJ2-7, with TRBD1 as a possible D gene (6 bases). CDR3 length: 14 amino acids. V was shortened by 3 bases and J by 2 bases, with 11 bases between the two germline ends. DNA for the CDR3: TGTGCCAGCAGTTTTCAGGGGAAGGCCTACGAGCAGTACTTC. This sequence encodes CASSFQGKAYEQYF.

This clonotype was recorded at least ten times. The junction differs from germline at one of its ends, possibly a read error. J is TRBJ2-3 and V is TRBV7-7; D remains unclear. CDR1 and CDR2 from the germline V gene are SSHAT and FNYEAQ (reference sequence). The CDR3 loop spans 15 amino acids. The CDR3, as DNA: TGTGCTAGCAGCCCGAACCCACGTGGCACAGATACGCAGTATTTT. Protein: CASSPNPRGTDTQYF.

This clonotype was counted ten times or more. The chain couples TRBV6-5 to TRBJ2-5; a possible D gene is TRBD2 (5 bases). Looked up from germline, CDR1 is MNHEY and CDR2 is SVGAGI. The germline V and J ends were trimmed by 5 bases and 1 base, with 8 bases remaining between them. CDR3 length equals 13 residues. The CDR3 spells CASSRLPQETQYF. The CDR3 DNA follows: TGTGCCAGCAGTAGACTACCCCAAGAGACCCAGTACTTC.

This clonotype was observed at least ten times. The chain combines TRBV6-2 or TRBV6-3 with TRBJ2-2; perhaps D is TRBD1 or TRBD2 (6 bases each). Trimming took off 4 bases at V and 3 bases at J, with 9 bases between the two ends. This CDR3 has 14 amino acids. Germline assignment: CDR1 MNHEY and CDR2 SVGEGT. The CDR3 DNA sequence: TGTGCCAGCAGTTGGAGGGGGGACACCGGGGAGCTGTTTTTT. Residues: CASSWRGDTGELFF.

Remarks on this clonotype: This may be a read error, as it is one base from a much larger clone. This sequence joins TRBV27 and TRBJ2-5; 7 bases align to TRBD1. CDR1 and CDR2 from the germline V gene are MNHEY and SMNVEV (reference sequence). V dropped 3 bases and J dropped 3; count of bases not matched to a gene: 10. The CDR3 is 16 amino acids. The CDR3 nucleotides are TGTGCCAGCAGTTTGTCTAACGGGACAGTTAAAGAGACCCAGTACTTC. This codes for CASSLSNGTVKETQYF.